The 24 T cell receptor beta chains below come from one sample, sequenced in a study of T cells in Graves' hyperthyroidism and ophthalmopathy. Authors of the study amplified TCR beta CDR3 regions from RNA transcripts. Carried out on the TCR CDR3, a first-round RT-PCR used the HTBI primer set. TCRdb redid the calling of the multiplex PCR reads with MiXCR, one entry per CDR3 protein. This table holds around 420,000 distinct CDR3 sequences, roughly 15% found once. Sequencing was carried out using blood. The receptors come from a woman aged 18-30 years with Graves' hyperthyroidism.

There are many counts of this clonotype. J is TRBJ2-1 and V is TRBV20-1; D perhaps matches TRBD2 (6 bases). CDR3 size: 14 residues. Germline lookup yields CDR1 DFQATT and CDR2 SNEGSKA (reference sequence). The V and J ends lost 2 bases and 1 base respectively, with 9 bases between them. The CDR3 protein is CSARLAASYNEQFF. The CDR3 coding sequence is TGCAGTGCTAGATTAGCGGCTTCCTACAATGAGCAGTTCTTC.

This clonotype was seen repeatedly, ten times or more. This chain links TRBV20-1 with TRBJ1-6; D possibly corresponds to TRBD1 (5 bases). V gave up 5 bases and J gave up 9 bases, with 14 bases separating them. The germline V gene encodes CDR1 DFQATT and CDR2 SNEGSKA (reference sequence). The CDR3 runs to 13 residues. CDR3 residues: CSAHPQGGSPLHF. In DNA form, the CDR3 reads TGCAGTGCTCATCCCCAGGGAGGTTCACCCCTCCACTTT.

Ten or more counts support this clonotype. The chain employs TRBV18 and TRBJ1-5, with D unclear. The length of the CDR3 is 14 residues. Trimming left V 2 bases short and J 2 bases short, with 7 bases between. Germline lookup yields CDR1 KGHSH and CDR2 LQKENI. The CDR3 nucleotides are TGTGCCAGCTCACCAGGCTCGGGCAATCAGCCCCAGCATTTT. This gives the protein CASSPGSGNQPQHF.

This clonotype was seen only a few times. The V and J genes are TRBV6-1 and TRBJ1-1; possible D gene TRBD1, 5 bases. CDR3 length: 14 amino acids. CDR1 is MNHNS, CDR2 SASEGT, per germline. The V end was cut by 3 bases, the J end by 0 bases, with 8 bases between. The CDR3 DNA reads TGTGCCAGCAGTGACCAAGGGGTGAACACTGAAGCTTTCTTT. It translates to CASSDQGVNTEAFF.

This clonotype was observed many times. This chain joins TRBV28 and TRBJ2-5, with TRBD1 matching over 8 bases. The CDR3 sequence is 14 residues long. Trimming took 7 bases from V and 5 from J; bases not matched to a gene: 9. The germline gives CDR1 MDHEN, CDR2 SYDVKM. CDR3 in amino acids: CASNVQGADETQYF. As DNA, the CDR3 is TGTGCCAGCAACGTTCAGGGGGCCGACGAGACCCAGTACTTC.

This clonotype showed up many times. The chain links TRBV28 to TRBJ2-3, with D perhaps TRBD1 (5 bases). The CDR3 runs 13 residues. V lost 3 bases and J 5 bases, leaving 9 bases between the germline ends. CDR1 MDHEN and CDR2 SYDVKM come from the germline V gene. The chain's CDR3 is CASSFLTGDTQYF. DNA for the CDR3: TGTGCCAGCAGTTTTCTAACAGGAGATACGCAGTATTTT.

This clonotype has at least ten counts. The chain carries TRBV11-1 and TRBJ1-1, with D possibly matching TRBD1 (5 bases). Deletions cut 6 bases from V and 0 bases from J, with 8 bases between. The CDR3 sequence is 13 residues long. The germline CDR1 and CDR2 sequences are SGHAT and FQDESV (reference sequence). In DNA, the CDR3 is TGTGCCAGCAGGGGGCTAATGAACACTGAAGCTTTCTTT. It encodes CASRGLMNTEAFF.

This clonotype was found many times. The rearrangement uses TRBV7-6 and TRBJ2-5; 9 bases match TRBD2. Germline loops: CDR1 SGHVS, CDR2 FNYEAQ. V lost 5 bases to trimming and J lost 5 bases; unmatched junction nucleotides: 9. CDR3 size: 15 residues. This CDR3 is CASSGLAGGRETQYF. In DNA form, the CDR3 reads TGTGCCAGCAGCGGACTGGCGGGAGGGAGGGAGACCCAGTACTTC.

The table lists this clonotype with many counts. The CDR3 DNA reads as TGTGCCTGGAACGACGGAAACACTGAAGCTTTCTTT. Its protein is CAWNDGNTEAFF. This sequence joins TRBV30 and TRBJ1-1; D is unresolved. CDR3 size: 12 residues. The V gene lost 4 bases and the J gene lost 2 bases, with 8 bases spanning the gap. Germline V gene data show CDR1 as GTSNPN and CDR2 as SVGIG (reference sequence).

The sample holds many counts of this clonotype. The gene calls are TRBV27 and TRBJ2-1; 7 bases match TRBD2. The length of the CDR3 is 16 residues. J gave up 3 bases and V 2 bases, and 7 bases lay outside the gene matches. Germline V gene data show CDR1 as MNHEY and CDR2 as SMNVEV (reference sequence). The CDR3 is CASSLSVERGYNEQFF. Here the CDR3 DNA reads TGTGCCAGCAGTTTAAGTGTCGAGCGGGGCTACAATGAGCAGTTCTTC.

This clonotype came up many times. The chain links TRBV2 to TRBJ2-7; TRBD1 might be the D (5 bases). The CDR3 runs 13 residues. Deletions cut 4 bases from V and 3 bases from J, with 10 bases between. Germline V gene sequence: CDR1 SNHLY, CDR2 FYNNEI. CDR3 nucleotides: TGTGCCAGCAGTGCGACAGTTATCTACGAGCAGTACTTC. It translates to CASSATVIYEQYF.

The J gene is TRBJ2-1, the V gene TRBV24-1; D uncertain. Germline V gene data show CDR1 as KGHDR and CDR2 as SFDVKD. There are 16 residues in the CDR3. The V gene lost 0 bases and the J gene lost 0 bases, with 8 bases spanning the gap. Here the CDR3 DNA reads TGTGCCACCAGTGATTTGGGTACCCGCTCCTACAATGAGCAGTTCTTC. It is translated as CATSDLGTRSYNEQFF.

This clonotype was seen only a few times. This chain links TRBV27 with TRBJ2-7; 7 bases fit TRBD1. CDR3 length: 16 amino acids. The V gene end was trimmed by 6 bases and the J gene end by 2 bases; junction bases not matched to a gene: 13. Germline V gene lookup returns CDR1 MNHEY and CDR2 SMNVEV (reference sequence). The CDR3 nucleotides are TGTGCCAGCAGCTTAAAACTACAGGGGAGCCCCTACGAGCAGTACTTC. It codes for CASSLKLQGSPYEQYF.

Many counts were recorded for this clonotype. The chain joins TRBV12-3 or TRBV12-4 to TRBJ2-1, with a possible D match to TRBD1 (6 bases). The CDR3 totals 14 residues. Trimming shortened V by 6 bases and J by 4 bases, and 13 bases separated the two germline ends. CDR3 sequence (DNA): TGTGCCAGCAGAACAGGGCTCCTGTACAATGAGCAGTTCTTC. Translated, it gives CASRTGLLYNEQFF.

This clonotype has a count of ten or more. J is TRBJ2-5 and V is TRBV6-1, with D unclear. CDR1 MNHNS and CDR2 SASEGT come from the germline V gene. The CDR3 covers 15 residues. V lost 7 bases and J 0 bases, leaving 15 bases between the germline ends. The CDR3 bases are TGTGCCAGCAAGACCGGCGGCGCGTACCAAGAGACCCAGTACTTC. It encodes CASKTGGAYQETQYF.

A word on this clonotype: Just one base apart from a much larger clone, this may be a read error. The chain combines TRBV7-8 with TRBJ2-1; D is possibly TRBD2 (6 bases). The CDR3 is 13 residues long. CDR1 and CDR2 from the germline V gene are SGHVS and FQNEAQ. Trimming left V 8 bases short and J 6 bases short, with 14 bases between. CDR3 sequence (DNA): TGTGCCAGCCTGGGGGACTCAGGCAATGAGCAGTTCTTC. This translates into CASLGDSGNEQFF.

This clonotype turned up a few times. A much larger clone differs from this one at a single base, so this may be a read error. This chain links TRBV28 with TRBJ2-7; D unresolved. Trimming removed 5 bases from V and 0 bases from J, with 11 bases in between. The CDR3 sequence is 14 residues long. CDR1 MDHEN and CDR2 SYDVKM come from the germline V gene. The CDR3 bases are TGTGCCAGCAGTCCGTACTGTAACTCCTACGAGCAGTACTTC. It is translated as CASSPYCNSYEQYF.

This chain links TRBV5-5 with TRBJ2-2, with 10 positions matching TRBD1. Looked up from germline, CDR1 is SGHKS and CDR2 is YYEKEE (reference sequence). The CDR3 consists of 19 residues. After removal of 5 bases from V and 3 bases from J, the junction contained 16 bases not matched to a gene. The CDR3 sequence: CASSSPGQGRYLDTGELFF. The CDR3 nucleotides are TGTGCCAGCAGTTCGCCGGGACAGGGGCGATATTTGGACACCGGGGAGCTGTTTTTT.

This clonotype was seen at least ten times. The rearrangement joins TRBV20-1 to TRBJ2-1; unclear D gene. Germline assignment: CDR1 DFQATT and CDR2 SNEGSKA (reference sequence). V lost 6 bases and J lost 8, with 14 bases in between. The CDR3 length is 12 residues. In nucleotides, the CDR3 is TGCAGTGCCCCCCCCCGCGGATATGAGCAGTTCTTC. The encoded protein is CSAPPRGYEQFF.

This clonotype was observed a few times. The CDR3 nucleotides read TGCAGTGCTAGTGTGATCCCCCAAGAGACCCAGTACTTC. Protein sequence: CSASVIPQETQYF. V and J are TRBV20-1 and TRBJ2-5; no clear D. Germline-derived CDR1 and CDR2 are DFQATT and SNEGSKA (reference sequence). The V and J ends lost 3 bases and 1 base respectively, with 9 bases between them. This CDR3 spans 13 amino acids.

The DNA for the CDR3 is TGTGCCAGCAGCGCTGGAGTATGGGGACAGCTTAATCAGCCCCAGCATTTT. It encodes CASSAGVWGQLNQPQHF. The chain carries TRBV6-4 and TRBJ1-5, with 7 bases aligning to TRBD1. Trimming at V came to 6 bases and at J to 4 bases, leaving 15 bases not matched to a gene. The germline V gene encodes CDR1 MRHNA and CDR2 SNTAGT. This CDR3 contains 17 residues.

In this sample, this clonotype turned up a few times. The V and J genes are TRBV6-5 and TRBJ1-6, with D unclear. CDR1 and CDR2 from the germline V gene are MNHEY and SVGAGI. The CDR3 length is 15 residues. Trimming stripped 0 bases from V and 6 bases from J, with 9 bases between. The DNA of the CDR3 is TGTGCCAGCAGTTACTCGGAGGGAAGTAATTCACCCCTCCACTTT. This sequence encodes CASSYSEGSNSPLHF.

In its sample, this clonotype was seen a few times. This sequence joins TRBV6-1 and TRBJ2-1, with D possibly TRBD2 on 5 matching bases. Trimming took 5 bases from V and 3 from J, leaving 20 bases between them. The CDR3 is 17 residues long. Germline CDR1 is MNHNS and CDR2 is SASEGT. The DNA for the CDR3 is TGTGCCAGCAGTTTAGATTCTCTAGCCGGATTCTACAATGAGCAGTTCTTC. It yields the protein CASSLDSLAGFYNEQFF.

This clonotype was observed at least ten times. The rearrangement uses TRBV28 and TRBJ2-1, with 9 positions matching TRBD2. This CDR3 region has 16 residues. Per the germline V gene, CDR1 is MDHEN and CDR2 is SYDVKM. The J segment lost 10 bases and the V segment lost 5 bases, leaving 15 bases of the junction unmatched. CDR3 DNA: TGTGCCAGCAGTCAACCAAAAGCGGGAGGAGAACGAGAGCAGTTCTTC. This encodes CASSQPKAGGEREQFF.